The rows below give T cell receptor beta chains drawn from one sample of a study of blood T cell repertoires in COVID-19. The method was immunoSEQ multiplex PCR; TCRdb's version includes in-frame clones alone and lacks a portion of them. The table has just over 80,000 clones, roughly 79% seen once. The sequencing sample was made of peripheral blood. The receptor source for this set is a man older than 75 with acute or convalescent COVID-19. Both conserved end residues are trimmed from each CDR3. Expanded clones get a size class; other rows say once, few or many, or leave the size out.

>TRBV6-2/TRBV6-3|TRBJ1-1|-
ASSLNRDRGASAAF
>TRBV5-1|TRBJ2-5|-
ASSAQGLEETQY
>TRBV29-1|TRBJ2-2|once
SVEGGLAGNTGELF
>TRBV7-9|TRBJ1-6|-
ASSLTGGYSPLH
>TRBV24-1|TRBJ2-3|-
ATSDSLAASTDTQY
>TRBV11-1|TRBJ1-1|-
ASSFAPGQGDTEAF
>TRBV4-3|TRBJ2-5|-
ASSQDIARSYQETQY
>TRBV7-9|TRBJ2-6|once
ASSLPRTGSLSGANVLT
>TRBV30|TRBJ1-1|-
AWKPFQNTEAF
>TRBV2|TRBJ2-6|-
ASRRDSGANVLT
>TRBV2|TRBJ2-7|-
ASSEGAGPYEQY
>TRBV6-5|TRBJ1-2|-
ASSTDGGYT
>TRBV7-9|TRBJ1-3|-
ASSFLDRGSGNTIY
>TRBV7-8|TRBJ2-5|-
ASSFDSLNLRETQY
>TRBV27|TRBJ2-7|-
ASSLNRDSYEQY
>TRBV12-3/TRBV12-4|TRBJ1-1|once
ASRRQGNTEAF
>TRBV5-1|TRBJ2-2|-
ASSRTHTGELF
>TRBV29-1|TRBJ2-1|-
SVEEGQGGSYNEQF
>TRBV5-1|TRBJ2-7|-
ARKQDYEQY
>TRBV29-1|TRBJ1-1|-
SVAPGHPNTEAF
>TRBV7-2|TRBJ1-1|-
ASSWARGYAEAF
>TRBV7-8|TRBJ1-5|-
ASSLEAGGFNQPQH
>TRBV6-1|TRBJ2-7|-
ASSETSGNHEQY
>TRBV18|TRBJ1-1|-
ASSPAGRIGAF
>TRBV6-6|TRBJ2-7|-
ASSYSLVSYEQY
>TRBV29-1|TRBJ2-7|few
SVAAFSRGRTLTYEQY
>TRBV2|TRBJ1-2|-
ASSPDRVADGYT
>TRBV7-9|TRBJ2-7|few
ASSHRTTYEQY
>TRBV28|TRBJ2-7|-
ASSLAGKVHEQY
>TRBV6-2/TRBV6-3|TRBJ2-7|-
ASSYDGRISYEQY
>TRBV7-9|TRBJ2-1|many
ASSFPRVDEQF
>TRBV10-1|TRBJ1-6|few
ASSDTGTDDSPLH
>TRBV30|TRBJ1-6|-
AWTARGTVLNSPLH
>TRBV6-2/TRBV6-3|TRBJ2-5|-
ASSYRGQGQETQY
>TRBV18|TRBJ2-7|-
ASSPGADRTYEQY
>TRBV6-5|TRBJ2-5|-
ASRNREQETQY
>TRBV28|TRBJ1-2|-
ASSPTGTVSGYT
>TRBV29-1|TRBJ2-7|-
SVEDWSRHEQY
>TRBV10-3|TRBJ1-1|-
AINMGGGATEAF
>TRBV7-3|TRBJ2-1|-
ASSLYTSGSTDEQF
>TRBV6-1|TRBJ1-2|-
ASSEILSDRGNYGYT
>TRBV11-1|TRBJ1-1|-
ASSKGARTEAF
>TRBV2|TRBJ1-6|-
ASTRTGGSPLH
>TRBV15|TRBJ2-7|-
ATSRGLAGVSDEQY
>TRBV7-2|TRBJ2-5|-
ASSFGGRETQY
>TRBV10-3|TRBJ1-1|once
AISVTPAGEDTEAF
>TRBV28|TRBJ2-7|-
ASSQSGRGATYEQY
>TRBV7-9|TRBJ1-1|-
ASSLGAGPNTEAF
>TRBV13|TRBJ2-2|few
ASSFSGRRDTGELF
>TRBV9|TRBJ2-3|few
ASSEHRDRTLDTQY
>TRBV10-2|TRBJ2-2|-
ASRRTSGNTGELF
>TRBV6-5|TRBJ2-2|-
ATEGTGANTGELF
>TRBV9|TRBJ2-7|-
ASSRSGRVDEQY
>TRBV27|TRBJ2-1|-
ASRSYSGRAGNEQF
>TRBV10-3|TRBJ1-4|-
AIGRQEPSTNEKLF
>TRBV18|TRBJ2-1|-
ASSSGTGGYNEQF